The sequence of this T cell receptor (beta chain) was determined in a study of identical twins. In the case of this clonotype: Its antigen is unknown.

Through template switching, a universal primer site was introduced, and the cDNA contained unique molecular identifiers. Each CDR3 protein gets one entry after TCRdb re-called the 5' RACE reads with MiXCR. The sample yields some 730,000 distinct CDR3 sequences, 15% to 20% seen once. The V gene's germline CDR1 is MNHNS and CDR2 SASEGT. The CDR3 has 13 residues. V gave up 7 bases and J gave up 4 bases, with 13 bases separating them. Findings and caveats of the study: When twins shared out-of-frame alpha sequences, those sequences had excess low generation probability.

This same sample was also part of a study on T cells expressing NK-cell markers. From that second work: Each of 6 or 7 donors carried dominant NKG2C+ clonotypes accounting for about 1.0-8% of CD8+ T cells. These clonotypes, the leaders elsewhere, also led the CD3+CD56-NKG2C+ fraction in a few donors.

The sample taken for sequencing was PBMCs. V and J are TRBV6-1 and TRBJ2-5, with D perhaps matching TRBD2 (5 bases). The source is a woman younger than 30 in good health. CDR3 residues: CASTPTGIETQYF. The CDR3 DNA is TGTGCCAGCACCCCCACCGGGATAGAGACCCAGTACTTC.